This TCR beta chain was recovered during a study of T cell repertoires in cytomegalovirus infection. Looking at the study overall: In public TCR beta signatures, there were indications of both CMV infection and matching HLA type. Study results and caveats: Dominant in the ex vivo response were TCR beta clonotypes restricted by HLA-C and specific for CMV.

CDR3 length equals 11 residues. V shed 6 bases and J shed 7 bases, with 9 bases lying between them. Germline CDR1 reads SGHTA; CDR2 reads FQGNSA. Each CDR3 protein gets one entry after TCRdb re-called the reads with MiXCR. This table has approximately 240,000 distinct CDR3 sequences, 9% to 15% appearing once. At least ten counts were recorded for this clonotype. As yet, its antigen is unknown. The specimen was PBMCs. The TCR originated in a human donor in good health (CMV status not recorded). Some clones in this sample may be carry-over from other donors' samples. The chain employs TRBV7-2 and TRBJ1-1; D is unresolved. CDR3 sequence reads: CASRPGNEAFF. CDR3 coding DNA: TGTGCCAGCAGACCGGGGAATGAAGCTTTCTTT.